The rows below give T cell receptor beta chains drawn from one sample of a study of tumor-infiltrating lymphocytes in localized non-small cell lung cancer. The method was immunoSEQ multiplex PCR; TCRdb's version includes in-frame clones alone and lacks a portion of them. Of 20,000 or so clones in the sample, over 60% were seen once. The sample was lung tumor tissue. These receptor sequences come from a human donor with non-small cell lung cancer. The CDR3 runs from the conserved cysteine through the conserved F or W. The D gene is left open where the match is weak. A row's size may be missing; if present it is once, few, many or a size class.

>TRBV5-6|15|-|TRBJ2-1|TRBD2
CASSFKRGWAGEQFF
TGTGCCAGCAGCTTCAAGCGGGGGTGGGCGGGTGAGCAGTTCTTC
>TRBV7-2|14|-|TRBJ1-6|TRBD1
CASSTPGTGDPLHF
TGTGCCAGCAGTACTCCCGGGACAGGGGATCCCCTCCACTTT
>TRBV5-6|14|-|TRBJ1-2|-
CASSLEVEGYGYTF
TGTGCCAGCAGCTTGGAAGTGGAAGGCTATGGCTACACCTTC
>TRBV5-1|14|few|TRBJ2-5|TRBD2
CASSFRLAQETQYF
TGCGCCAGCAGCTTCAGACTAGCTCAAGAGACCCAGTACTTC
>TRBV18|12|-|TRBJ2-7|-
CASAPTSYEQYF
TGTGCCAGCGCCCCTACCTCTTACGAGCAGTACTTC
>TRBV5-4|16|few|TRBJ1-6|-
CASSLLVHPVNSPLHF
TGTGCCAGCAGCTTGTTGGTTCACCCCGTTAATTCACCCCTCCACTTT
>TRBV7-6|13|once|TRBJ1-5|-
CASSLDFTGPQHF
TGTGCCAGCAGCTTAGACTTTACAGGACCCCAGCATTTT
>TRBV7-2|17|-|TRBJ2-7|TRBD2
CASSLERLAGNRGEQYF
TGTGCCAGCAGCCTTGAAAGACTAGCGGGGAACAGAGGCGAGCAGTACTTC
>TRBV6-6|14|-|TRBJ1-4|-
CASSWGGTNEKLFF
TGTGCCAGCAGTTGGGGGGGCACTAATGAAAAACTGTTTTTT
>TRBV7-2|13|-|TRBJ1-2|TRBD1
CASSSTGDYGYTF
TGTGCCAGCAGCTCAACAGGGGACTATGGCTACACCTTC
>TRBV30|13|medium-sized|TRBJ1-2|TRBD1
CACDRDRAYGYTF
TGTGCCTGTGACCGGGACAGGGCTTATGGCTACACCTTC
>TRBV5-6|13|-|TRBJ1-4|-
CASSHPTNEKLFF
TGTGCCAGCAGCCACCCGACTAATGAAAAACTGTTTTTT
>TRBV7-8|12|-|TRBJ1-1|-
CASSFWDTEAFF
TGTGCCAGCAGCTTTTGGGACACTGAAGCTTTCTTT
>TRBV9|14|-|TRBJ1-2|-
CASSVGGVPYGYTF
TGTGCCAGCAGCGTAGGGGGGGTCCCCTATGGCTACACCTTC
>TRBV9|16|-|TRBJ2-7|TRBD2
CASSVGGLAGGYEQYF
TGTGCCAGCAGCGTAGGGGGACTAGCGGGGGGATACGAGCAGTACTTC
>TRBV7-2|15|-|TRBJ2-7|TRBD2
CASSSTSASSYEQYF
TGTGCCAGCAGCTCAACTAGCGCGAGCTCCTACGAGCAGTACTTC
>TRBV18|13|-|TRBJ2-2|-
CASSPPNTGELFF
TGTGCCAGCTCACCTCCGAACACCGGGGAGCTGTTTTTT
>TRBV4-1|20|-|TRBJ2-4|TRBD2
CASSQDYRASGGTAKNIQYF
TGCGCCAGCAGCCAAGATTATCGAGCTAGCGGGGGAACTGCCAAAAACATTCAGTACTTC
>TRBV7-2|16|-|TRBJ2-7|TRBD2
CASSLGSGGAGYEQYF
TGTGCCAGCAGTCTCGGGAGCGGGGGGGCGGGTTACGAGCAGTACTTC
>TRBV27|13|-|TRBJ1-1|-
CASSSLTMSGAFF
TGTGCCAGCAGTTCCCTTACGATGTCCGGAGCTTTCTTT
>TRBV14|15|-|TRBJ2-5|TRBD2
CASSQGLAGQETQYF
TGTGCCAGCAGCCAAGGCCTAGCGGGGCAAGAGACCCAGTACTTC
>TRBV7-2|16|-|TRBJ2-2|-
CATPLSQGLNTGELFF
TGTGCCACCCCCTTGTCGCAGGGATTAAACACCGGGGAGCTGTTTTTT
>TRBV5-1|13|-|TRBJ2-7|-
CASTDRMEGKLYF
TGCGCCAGCACGGACAGGATGGAGGGAAAATTGTACTTC
>TRBV7-9|15|-|TRBJ1-2|-
CASSLARGSDYGYTF
TGTGCCAGCAGCTTAGCCCGAGGGTCGGACTATGGCTACACCTTC
>TRBV6-5|16|-|TRBJ2-6|-
CASSYSTGSGANVLTF
TGTGCCAGCAGTTACTCGACAGGATCTGGGGCCAACGTCCTGACTTTC
>TRBV6-1|14|-|TRBJ2-3|-
CASNPGIGTDTQYF
TGTGCCAGTAATCCTGGGATCGGCACAGATACGCAGTATTTT
>TRBV5-3|16|few|TRBJ1-6|TRBD1
CARSPNGTGGDSPLHF
TGTGCCAGAAGCCCCAACGGGACAGGGGGCGATTCACCCCTCCACTTT
>TRBV5-6|14|-|TRBJ1-1|TRBD1
CASSLTRDSTEAFF
TGTGCCAGCAGCTTGACCCGGGACAGCACTGAAGCTTTCTTT
>TRBV4-1|15|-|TRBJ1-6|-
CASSQDRGVDSPLHF
TGCGCCAGCAGCCAAGATAGAGGGGTAGATTCACCCCTCCACTTT
>TRBV6-5|14|-|TRBJ2-3|-
CASSYSRYTDTQYF
TGTGCCAGCAGTTACTCGAGGTACACAGATACGCAGTATTTT
>TRBV10-3|16|once|TRBJ2-7|TRBD2
CAISISGGNQPYEQYF
TGTGCCATCAGTATCAGCGGGGGGAACCAACCCTACGAGCAGTACTTC
>TRBV7-6|15|-|TRBJ2-1|-
CASSLKVGLYNEQFF
TGTGCCAGCAGCTTAAAAGTGGGACTTTACAATGAGCAGTTCTTC
>TRBV5-1|15|once|TRBJ2-1|TRBD2
CASSLAGRGWDEQFF
TGCGCCAGCAGCTTGGCCGGGAGGGGTTGGGATGAGCAGTTCTTC
>TRBV6-1|16|once|TRBJ2-7|-
CASSEVFGGEPYEQYF
TGTGCCAGCAGTGAAGTCTTTGGCGGGGAGCCCTACGAGCAGTACTTC
>TRBV7-6|16|-|TRBJ2-3|TRBD2
CASSLVLAGSTDTQYF
TGTGCCAGCAGCTTAGTTCTAGCGGGTAGCACAGATACGCAGTATTTT
>TRBV2|16|once|TRBJ2-1|-
CASSPGWDTPYNEQFF
TGTGCCAGCAGCCCCGGGTGGGACACCCCCTACAATGAGCAGTTCTTC
>TRBV5-5|14|-|TRBJ1-2|-
CASSSTPVNYGYTF
TGTGCCAGCAGCAGCACCCCGGTAAACTATGGCTACACCTTC
>TRBV15|15|-|TRBJ2-7|TRBD2
CATSRDRGGTYEQYF
TGTGCCACCAGCAGAGATCGGGGGGGAACCTACGAGCAGTACTTC
>TRBV6-4|16|few|TRBJ1-2|TRBD1
CASSEEVWDRGLGYTF
TGTGCCAGCAGTGAAGAGGTGTGGGACAGGGGGCTTGGCTACACCTTC
>TRBV5-4|16|-|TRBJ1-6|-
CASSSSGLTRNSPLHF
TGTGCCAGCAGCTCATCAGGGCTTACTCGGAATTCACCCCTCCACTTT
>TRBV4-3|11|-|TRBJ2-3|-
CASSAKDTQYF
TGCGCCAGCAGCGCAAAAGATACGCAGTATTTT
>TRBV4-3|15|-|TRBJ2-3|-
CASSQDLVGTDTQYF
TGCGCCAGCAGCCAAGATCTAGTGGGCACAGATACGCAGTATTTT
>TRBV5-1|14|-|TRBJ2-1|-
CASSTHQSGNEQFF
TGCGCCAGCAGCACGCACCAGTCGGGCAATGAGCAGTTCTTC
>TRBV4-3|17|few|TRBJ2-7|TRBD1
CASSQEKGQIFSYEQYF
TGCGCCAGCAGCCAAGAGAAGGGACAGATATTCTCCTACGAGCAGTACTTC
>TRBV27|14|medium-sized|TRBJ1-5|-
CASRPPGRNQPQHF
TGTGCCAGCAGGCCCCCTGGCCGTAATCAGCCCCAGCATTTT
>TRBV4-3|18|-|TRBJ2-3|-
CASSQDKSDGRGTDTQYF
TGCGCCAGCAGCCAAGATAAGAGTGATGGCCGAGGCACAGATACGCAGTATTTT
>TRBV6-5|14|-|TRBJ1-5|-
CASSSRGGNQPQHF
TGTGCCAGCAGTTCTCGCGGGGGGAATCAGCCCCAGCATTTT
>TRBV7-9|13|-|TRBJ1-1|-
CASSFDPNTEAFF
TGTGCCAGCAGCTTTGACCCGAACACTGAAGCTTTCTTT
>TRBV2|14|-|TRBJ1-5|-
CASKMTNSNQPQHF
TGTGCCAGCAAAATGACCAATAGCAATCAGCCCCAGCATTTT
>TRBV9|15|-|TRBJ1-2|TRBD1
CASSPRAGGSYGYTF
TGTGCCAGCAGCCCTCGCGCAGGGGGCAGCTATGGCTACACCTTC
>TRBV5-5|15|-|TRBJ2-5|-
CASRAGPTYQETQYF
TGTGCCAGCAGGGCCGGGCCAACGTACCAAGAGACCCAGTACTTC
>TRBV11-3|14|-|TRBJ2-2|-
CASSAGQSTGELFF
TGTGCCAGCAGCGCCGGACAGAGCACCGGGGAGCTGTTTTTT
>TRBV6-4|13|-|TRBJ2-3|-
CASSEQYRDTQYF
TGTGCCAGCAGTGAACAGTACCGGGATACGCAGTATTTT
>TRBV7-9|14|-|TRBJ1-2|-
CASSTSGGIYGYTF
TGTGCCAGCAGCACTTCGGGGGGAATCTATGGCTACACCTTC
>TRBV29-1|15|-|TRBJ2-1|TRBD1
CSVENRDRGYNEQFF
TGCAGCGTAGAAAACCGGGACAGGGGGTACAATGAGCAGTTCTTC
>TRBV7-2|13|-|TRBJ2-1|-
CASSLGRQGEQFF
TGTGCCAGCAGCTTAGGAAGACAAGGAGAGCAGTTCTTC
>TRBV5-1|15|-|TRBJ2-3|-
CASSLGDRNTDTQYF
TGCGCCAGCAGCTTGGGGGACCGAAACACAGATACGCAGTATTTT
>TRBV4-1|18|-|TRBJ1-1|TRBD1
CASSQVPGTGAGYTEAFF
TGCGCCAGCAGCCAAGTGCCCGGGACAGGGGCTGGGTACACTGAAGCTTTCTTT
>TRBV19|14|few|TRBJ1-5|-
CASSPGQSNQPQHF
TGTGCCAGTAGTCCTGGACAGAGCAATCAGCCCCAGCATTTT